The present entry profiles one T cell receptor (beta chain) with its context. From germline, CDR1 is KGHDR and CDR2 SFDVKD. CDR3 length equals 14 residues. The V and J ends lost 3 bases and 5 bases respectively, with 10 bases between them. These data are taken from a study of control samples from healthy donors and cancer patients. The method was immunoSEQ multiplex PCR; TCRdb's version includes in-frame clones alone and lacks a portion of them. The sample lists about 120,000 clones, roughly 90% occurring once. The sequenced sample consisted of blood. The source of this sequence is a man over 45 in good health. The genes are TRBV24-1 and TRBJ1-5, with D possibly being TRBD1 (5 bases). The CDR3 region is CATSDPAGHQPQHF. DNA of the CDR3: TGTGCCACCAGTGATCCTGCAGGGCATCAGCCCCAGCATTTT.